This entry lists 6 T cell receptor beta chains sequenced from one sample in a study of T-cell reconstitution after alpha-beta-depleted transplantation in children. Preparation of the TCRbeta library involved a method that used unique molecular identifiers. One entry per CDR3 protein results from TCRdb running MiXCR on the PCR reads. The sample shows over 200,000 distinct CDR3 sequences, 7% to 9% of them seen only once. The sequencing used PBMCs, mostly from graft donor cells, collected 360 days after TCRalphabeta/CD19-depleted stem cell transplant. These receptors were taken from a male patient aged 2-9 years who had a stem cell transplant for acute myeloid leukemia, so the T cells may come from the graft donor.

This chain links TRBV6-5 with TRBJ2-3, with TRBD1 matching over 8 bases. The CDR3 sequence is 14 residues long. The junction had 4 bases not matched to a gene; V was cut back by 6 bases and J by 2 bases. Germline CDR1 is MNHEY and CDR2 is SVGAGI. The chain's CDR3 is CASSYRGYTDTQYF. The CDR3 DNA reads TGTGCCAGCAGCTACAGGGGGTACACAGATACGCAGTATTTT.

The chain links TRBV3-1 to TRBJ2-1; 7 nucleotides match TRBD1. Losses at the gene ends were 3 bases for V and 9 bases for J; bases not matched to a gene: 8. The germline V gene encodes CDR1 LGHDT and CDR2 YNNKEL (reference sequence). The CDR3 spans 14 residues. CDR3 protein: CASSQRQGRGEQFF. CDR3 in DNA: TGTGCCAGCAGCCAGAGACAGGGCCGCGGTGAGCAGTTCTTC.

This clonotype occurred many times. In nucleotides, the CDR3 is TGCGCCAGCAGCTCACGGACAGCCTTCACCGGGGAGCTGTTTTTT. It encodes CASSSRTAFTGELFF. The chain employs TRBV5-1 and TRBJ2-2; tentatively, D is TRBD1 (6 bases). V shed 3 bases and J shed 4 bases, with 13 bases lying between them. The CDR3 has 15 amino acids. CDR1 and CDR2 from the germline V gene are SGHRS and YFSETQ.

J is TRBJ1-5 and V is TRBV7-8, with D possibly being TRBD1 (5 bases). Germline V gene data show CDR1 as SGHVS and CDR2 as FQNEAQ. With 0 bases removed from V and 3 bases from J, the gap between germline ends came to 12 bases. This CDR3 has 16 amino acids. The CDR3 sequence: CASSLAERGFNQPQHF. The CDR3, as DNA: TGTGCCAGCAGCTTAGCGGAGCGGGGGTTCAATCAGCCCCAGCATTTT. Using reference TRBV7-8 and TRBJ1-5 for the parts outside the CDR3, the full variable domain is GAGVSQSPRYKVAKRGQDVALRCDPISGHVSLFWYQQALGQGPEFLTYFQNEAQLDKSGLPSDRFFAERPEGSVSTLKIQRTQQEDSAVYLCASSLAERGFNQPQHFGDGTRLSIL.

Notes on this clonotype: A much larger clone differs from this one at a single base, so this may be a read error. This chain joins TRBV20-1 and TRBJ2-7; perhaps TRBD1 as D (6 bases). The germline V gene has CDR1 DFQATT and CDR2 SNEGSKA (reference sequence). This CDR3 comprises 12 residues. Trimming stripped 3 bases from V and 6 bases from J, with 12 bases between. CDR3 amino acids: CSAREQGTEQYF. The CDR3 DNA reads TGCAGTGCTAGGGAACAGGGTACCGAGCAGTACTTC.

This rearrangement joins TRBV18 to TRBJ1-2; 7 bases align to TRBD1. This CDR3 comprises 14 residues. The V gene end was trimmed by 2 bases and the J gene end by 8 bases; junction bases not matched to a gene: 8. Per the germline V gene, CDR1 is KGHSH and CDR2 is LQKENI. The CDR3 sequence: CASSPSTGEFGYTF. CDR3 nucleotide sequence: TGTGCCAGCTCACCAAGCACAGGGGAGTTCGGCTACACCTTC.